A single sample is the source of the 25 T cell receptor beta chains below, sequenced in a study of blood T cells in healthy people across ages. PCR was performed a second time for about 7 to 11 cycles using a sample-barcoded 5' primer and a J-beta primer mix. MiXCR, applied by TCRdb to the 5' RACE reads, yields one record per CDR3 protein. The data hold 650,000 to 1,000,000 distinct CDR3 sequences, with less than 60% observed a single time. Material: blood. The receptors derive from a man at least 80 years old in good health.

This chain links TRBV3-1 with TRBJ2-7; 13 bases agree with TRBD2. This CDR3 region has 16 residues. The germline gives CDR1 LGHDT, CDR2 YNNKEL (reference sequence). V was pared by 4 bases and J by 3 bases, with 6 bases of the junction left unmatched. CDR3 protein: CASSRRTSGSFYEQYF. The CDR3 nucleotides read TGTGCCAGCAGCCGTCGGACTAGCGGGAGTTTCTACGAGCAGTACTTC.

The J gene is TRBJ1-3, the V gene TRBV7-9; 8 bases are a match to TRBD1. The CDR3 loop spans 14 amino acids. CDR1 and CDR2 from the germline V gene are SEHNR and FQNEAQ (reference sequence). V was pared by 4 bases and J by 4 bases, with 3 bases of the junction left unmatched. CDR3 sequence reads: CASSYRGIGNTIYF. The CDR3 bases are TGTGCCAGCAGCTACAGGGGGATCGGAAACACCATATATTTT.

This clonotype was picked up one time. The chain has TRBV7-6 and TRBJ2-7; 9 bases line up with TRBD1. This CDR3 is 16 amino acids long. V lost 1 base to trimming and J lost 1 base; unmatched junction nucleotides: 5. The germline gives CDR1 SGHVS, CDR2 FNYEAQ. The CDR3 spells CASSLDVGTGSYEQYF. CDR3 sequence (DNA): TGTGCCAGCAGCTTAGATGTTGGGACAGGGTCCTACGAGCAGTACTTC.

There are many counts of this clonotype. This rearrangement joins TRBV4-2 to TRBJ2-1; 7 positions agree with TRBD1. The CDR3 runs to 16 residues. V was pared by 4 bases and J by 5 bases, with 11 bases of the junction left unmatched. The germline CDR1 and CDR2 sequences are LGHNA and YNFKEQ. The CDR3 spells CASSLASGTDNNEQFF. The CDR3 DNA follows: TGTGCCAGCAGCCTCGCGTCCGGGACAGATAACAATGAGCAGTTCTTC.

In nucleotides, the CDR3 is TGCAGCGTTGTAGGGGAACTGAACACTGAAGCTTTCTTT. This codes for CSVVGELNTEAFF. V gene TRBV29-1 combines with J gene TRBJ1-1, with D possibly TRBD1 on 5 matching bases. V gave up 4 bases and J gave up 0 bases, with 9 bases separating them. In germline, CDR1 is SQVTM, CDR2 ANQGSEA. This CDR3 has 13 residues. The variable domain in full, with the rest retrieved from reference TRBV29-1 and TRBJ1-1, is SAVISQKPSRDICQRGTSLTIQCQVDSQVTMMFWYRQQPGQSLTLIATANQGSEATYESGFVIDKFPISRPNLTFSTLTVSNMSPEDSSIYLCSVVGELNTEAFFGQGTRLTVV.

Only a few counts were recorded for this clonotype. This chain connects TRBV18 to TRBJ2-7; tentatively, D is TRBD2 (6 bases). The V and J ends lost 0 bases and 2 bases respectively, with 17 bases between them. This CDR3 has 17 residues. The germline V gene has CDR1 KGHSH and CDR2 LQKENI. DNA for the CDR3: TGTGCCAGCTCACCACCCTTAGAGGAGGGGTACCCCTACGAGCAGTACTTC. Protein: CASSPPLEEGYPYEQYF.

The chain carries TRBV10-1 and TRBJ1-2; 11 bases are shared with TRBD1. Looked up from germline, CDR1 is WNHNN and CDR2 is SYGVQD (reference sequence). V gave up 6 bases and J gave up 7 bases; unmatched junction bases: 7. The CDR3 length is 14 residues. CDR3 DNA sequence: TGCGCCAGCAGCCCCGGACAGGGGGCTCTTGGCTACACCTTC. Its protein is CASSPGQGALGYTF.

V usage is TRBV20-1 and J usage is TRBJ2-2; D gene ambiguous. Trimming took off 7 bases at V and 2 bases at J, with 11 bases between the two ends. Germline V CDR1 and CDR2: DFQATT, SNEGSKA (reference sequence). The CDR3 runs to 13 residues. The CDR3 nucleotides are TGCAGTGGATACGACATCAACACCGGGGAGCTGTTTTTT. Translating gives CSGYDINTGELFF.

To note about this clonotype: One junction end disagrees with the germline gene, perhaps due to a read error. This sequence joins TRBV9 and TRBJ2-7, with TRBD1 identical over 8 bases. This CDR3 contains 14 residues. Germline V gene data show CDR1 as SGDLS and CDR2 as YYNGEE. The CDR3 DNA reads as TGTGCCGGCAGCTCTCCCAGGGGGCCCTACGAGCAGTACTTC. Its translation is CAGSSPRGPYEQYF.

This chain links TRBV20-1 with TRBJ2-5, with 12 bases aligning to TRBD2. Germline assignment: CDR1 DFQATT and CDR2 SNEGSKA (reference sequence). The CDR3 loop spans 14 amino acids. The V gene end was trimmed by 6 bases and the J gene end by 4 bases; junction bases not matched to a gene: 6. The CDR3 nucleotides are TGCAGTGCCTCCCGGACTAGCGGGACAGAGACCCAGTACTTC. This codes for CSASRTSGTETQYF.

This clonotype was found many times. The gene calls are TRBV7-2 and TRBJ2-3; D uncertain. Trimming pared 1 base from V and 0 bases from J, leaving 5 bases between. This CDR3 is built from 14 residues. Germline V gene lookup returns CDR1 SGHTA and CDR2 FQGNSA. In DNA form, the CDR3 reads TGTGCCAGCAGCTTAGATCGGAGCACAGATACGCAGTATTTT. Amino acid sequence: CASSLDRSTDTQYF.

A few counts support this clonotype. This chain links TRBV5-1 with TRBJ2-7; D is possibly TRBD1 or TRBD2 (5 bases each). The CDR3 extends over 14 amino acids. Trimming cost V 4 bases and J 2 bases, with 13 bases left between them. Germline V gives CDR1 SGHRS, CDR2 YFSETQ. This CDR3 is CASSPGTKTYEQYF. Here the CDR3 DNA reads TGCGCCAGCAGCCCGGGGACGAAGACCTACGAGCAGTACTTC.

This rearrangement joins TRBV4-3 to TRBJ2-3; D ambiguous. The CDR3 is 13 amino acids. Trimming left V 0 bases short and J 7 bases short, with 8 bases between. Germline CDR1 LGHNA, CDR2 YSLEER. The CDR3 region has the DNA TGCGCCAGCAGCCAAGAAGACGGAAATACGCAGTATTTT. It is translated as CASSQEDGNTQYF.

The CDR3: CASRLSLGPLDEQYF. The CDR3 bases are TGCGCCAGCAGACTCTCACTAGGCCCCCTGGACGAGCAGTACTTC. The chain employs TRBV5-1 and TRBJ2-7, with TRBD2 as a possible D gene (5 bases). V was cut by 5 bases and J by 5 bases, with 20 bases left in between. CDR3 length: 15 amino acids. Germline V gene data show CDR1 as SGHRS and CDR2 as YFSETQ.

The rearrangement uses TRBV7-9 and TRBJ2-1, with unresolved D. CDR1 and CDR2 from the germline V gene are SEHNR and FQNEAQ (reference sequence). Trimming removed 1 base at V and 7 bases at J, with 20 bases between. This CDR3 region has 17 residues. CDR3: CASSLGGMRSAKNEQFF. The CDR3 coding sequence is TGTGCCAGCAGCTTAGGCGGTATGCGTTCGGCGAAGAATGAGCAGTTCTTC.

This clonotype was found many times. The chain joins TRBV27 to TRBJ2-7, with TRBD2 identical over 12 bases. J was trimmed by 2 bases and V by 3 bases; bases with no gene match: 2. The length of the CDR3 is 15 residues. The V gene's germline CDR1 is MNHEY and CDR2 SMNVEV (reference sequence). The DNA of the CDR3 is TGTGCCAGCAGTTTTGCTAGCGGGGGGGCCTACGAGCAGTACTTC. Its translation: CASSFASGGAYEQYF.

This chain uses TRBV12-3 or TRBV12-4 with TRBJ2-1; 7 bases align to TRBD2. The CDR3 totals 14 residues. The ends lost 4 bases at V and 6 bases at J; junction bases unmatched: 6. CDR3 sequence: CASSSYGGSNEQFF. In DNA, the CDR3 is TGTGCCAGCAGTTCTTACGGCGGGAGCAATGAGCAGTTCTTC.

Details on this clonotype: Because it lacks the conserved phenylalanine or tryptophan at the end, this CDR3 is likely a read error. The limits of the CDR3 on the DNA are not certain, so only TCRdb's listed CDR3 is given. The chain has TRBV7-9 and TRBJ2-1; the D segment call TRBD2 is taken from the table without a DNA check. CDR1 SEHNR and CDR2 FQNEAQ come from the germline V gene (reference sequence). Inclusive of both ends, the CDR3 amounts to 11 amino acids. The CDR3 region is CASRPGDGRAV.

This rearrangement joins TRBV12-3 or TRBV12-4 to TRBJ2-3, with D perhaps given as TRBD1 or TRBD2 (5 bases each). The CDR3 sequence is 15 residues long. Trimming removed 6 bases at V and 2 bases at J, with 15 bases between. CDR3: CASRRGRAATDTQYF. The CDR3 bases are TGTGCCAGCAGAAGGGGACGAGCGGCCACAGATACGCAGTATTTT.

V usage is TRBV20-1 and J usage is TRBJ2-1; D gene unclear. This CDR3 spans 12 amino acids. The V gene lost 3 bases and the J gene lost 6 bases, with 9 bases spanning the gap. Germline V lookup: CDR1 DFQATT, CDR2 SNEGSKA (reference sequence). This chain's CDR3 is CSARVGPNEQFF. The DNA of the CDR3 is TGCAGTGCTAGGGTAGGCCCCAATGAGCAGTTCTTC.

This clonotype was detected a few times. The CDR3 protein is CSASFSWGYTF. The CDR3 coding sequence is TGCAGTGCTAGCTTCTCTTGGGGCTACACCTTC. The chain carries TRBV20-1 and TRBJ1-2; no firm D call. V was pared by 3 bases and J by 8 bases, with 10 bases between. Germline V CDR1 and CDR2: DFQATT, SNEGSKA (reference sequence). The CDR3 runs to 11 residues.

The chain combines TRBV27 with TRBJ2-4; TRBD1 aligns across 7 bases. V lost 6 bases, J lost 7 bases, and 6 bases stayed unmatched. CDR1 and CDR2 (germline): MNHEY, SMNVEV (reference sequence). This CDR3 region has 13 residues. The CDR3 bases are TGTGCCAGCAGACGTACAGGGGATAACATTCAGTACTTC. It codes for CASRRTGDNIQYF.

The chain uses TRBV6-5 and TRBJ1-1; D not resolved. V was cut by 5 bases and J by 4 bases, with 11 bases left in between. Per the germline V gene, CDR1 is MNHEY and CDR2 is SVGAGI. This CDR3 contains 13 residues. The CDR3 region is CASSPTKSTEAFF. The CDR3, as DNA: TGTGCCAGCAGTCCCACCAAAAGCACTGAAGCTTTCTTT.

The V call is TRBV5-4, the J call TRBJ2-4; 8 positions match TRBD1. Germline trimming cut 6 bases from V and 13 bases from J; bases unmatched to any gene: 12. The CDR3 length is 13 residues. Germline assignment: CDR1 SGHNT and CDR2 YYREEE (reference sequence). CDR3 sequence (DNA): TGTGCCAGCACTATCCAGGGGGCGAATGAGCAGTACTTC. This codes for CASTIQGANEQYF.

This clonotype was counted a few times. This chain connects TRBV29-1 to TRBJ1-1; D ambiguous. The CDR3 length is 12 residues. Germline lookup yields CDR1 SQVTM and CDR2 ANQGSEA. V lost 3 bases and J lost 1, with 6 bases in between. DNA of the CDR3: TGCAGCGTTGACAGGACGAACACTGAAGCTTTCTTT. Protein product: CSVDRTNTEAFF.